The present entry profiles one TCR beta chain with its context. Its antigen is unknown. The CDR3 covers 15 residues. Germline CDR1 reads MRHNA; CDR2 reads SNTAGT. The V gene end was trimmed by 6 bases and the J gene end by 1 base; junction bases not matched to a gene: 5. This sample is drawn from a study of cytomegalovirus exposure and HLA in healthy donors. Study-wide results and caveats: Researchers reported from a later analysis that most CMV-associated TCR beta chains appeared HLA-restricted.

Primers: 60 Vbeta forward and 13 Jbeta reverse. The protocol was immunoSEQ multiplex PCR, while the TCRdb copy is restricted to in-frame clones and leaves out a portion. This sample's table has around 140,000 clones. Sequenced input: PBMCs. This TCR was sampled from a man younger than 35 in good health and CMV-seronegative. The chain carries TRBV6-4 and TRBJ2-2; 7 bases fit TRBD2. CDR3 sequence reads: CASSAAGLNTGELFF. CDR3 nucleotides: TGTGCCAGCAGCGCAGCGGGGCTGAACACCGGGGAGCTGTTTTTT.